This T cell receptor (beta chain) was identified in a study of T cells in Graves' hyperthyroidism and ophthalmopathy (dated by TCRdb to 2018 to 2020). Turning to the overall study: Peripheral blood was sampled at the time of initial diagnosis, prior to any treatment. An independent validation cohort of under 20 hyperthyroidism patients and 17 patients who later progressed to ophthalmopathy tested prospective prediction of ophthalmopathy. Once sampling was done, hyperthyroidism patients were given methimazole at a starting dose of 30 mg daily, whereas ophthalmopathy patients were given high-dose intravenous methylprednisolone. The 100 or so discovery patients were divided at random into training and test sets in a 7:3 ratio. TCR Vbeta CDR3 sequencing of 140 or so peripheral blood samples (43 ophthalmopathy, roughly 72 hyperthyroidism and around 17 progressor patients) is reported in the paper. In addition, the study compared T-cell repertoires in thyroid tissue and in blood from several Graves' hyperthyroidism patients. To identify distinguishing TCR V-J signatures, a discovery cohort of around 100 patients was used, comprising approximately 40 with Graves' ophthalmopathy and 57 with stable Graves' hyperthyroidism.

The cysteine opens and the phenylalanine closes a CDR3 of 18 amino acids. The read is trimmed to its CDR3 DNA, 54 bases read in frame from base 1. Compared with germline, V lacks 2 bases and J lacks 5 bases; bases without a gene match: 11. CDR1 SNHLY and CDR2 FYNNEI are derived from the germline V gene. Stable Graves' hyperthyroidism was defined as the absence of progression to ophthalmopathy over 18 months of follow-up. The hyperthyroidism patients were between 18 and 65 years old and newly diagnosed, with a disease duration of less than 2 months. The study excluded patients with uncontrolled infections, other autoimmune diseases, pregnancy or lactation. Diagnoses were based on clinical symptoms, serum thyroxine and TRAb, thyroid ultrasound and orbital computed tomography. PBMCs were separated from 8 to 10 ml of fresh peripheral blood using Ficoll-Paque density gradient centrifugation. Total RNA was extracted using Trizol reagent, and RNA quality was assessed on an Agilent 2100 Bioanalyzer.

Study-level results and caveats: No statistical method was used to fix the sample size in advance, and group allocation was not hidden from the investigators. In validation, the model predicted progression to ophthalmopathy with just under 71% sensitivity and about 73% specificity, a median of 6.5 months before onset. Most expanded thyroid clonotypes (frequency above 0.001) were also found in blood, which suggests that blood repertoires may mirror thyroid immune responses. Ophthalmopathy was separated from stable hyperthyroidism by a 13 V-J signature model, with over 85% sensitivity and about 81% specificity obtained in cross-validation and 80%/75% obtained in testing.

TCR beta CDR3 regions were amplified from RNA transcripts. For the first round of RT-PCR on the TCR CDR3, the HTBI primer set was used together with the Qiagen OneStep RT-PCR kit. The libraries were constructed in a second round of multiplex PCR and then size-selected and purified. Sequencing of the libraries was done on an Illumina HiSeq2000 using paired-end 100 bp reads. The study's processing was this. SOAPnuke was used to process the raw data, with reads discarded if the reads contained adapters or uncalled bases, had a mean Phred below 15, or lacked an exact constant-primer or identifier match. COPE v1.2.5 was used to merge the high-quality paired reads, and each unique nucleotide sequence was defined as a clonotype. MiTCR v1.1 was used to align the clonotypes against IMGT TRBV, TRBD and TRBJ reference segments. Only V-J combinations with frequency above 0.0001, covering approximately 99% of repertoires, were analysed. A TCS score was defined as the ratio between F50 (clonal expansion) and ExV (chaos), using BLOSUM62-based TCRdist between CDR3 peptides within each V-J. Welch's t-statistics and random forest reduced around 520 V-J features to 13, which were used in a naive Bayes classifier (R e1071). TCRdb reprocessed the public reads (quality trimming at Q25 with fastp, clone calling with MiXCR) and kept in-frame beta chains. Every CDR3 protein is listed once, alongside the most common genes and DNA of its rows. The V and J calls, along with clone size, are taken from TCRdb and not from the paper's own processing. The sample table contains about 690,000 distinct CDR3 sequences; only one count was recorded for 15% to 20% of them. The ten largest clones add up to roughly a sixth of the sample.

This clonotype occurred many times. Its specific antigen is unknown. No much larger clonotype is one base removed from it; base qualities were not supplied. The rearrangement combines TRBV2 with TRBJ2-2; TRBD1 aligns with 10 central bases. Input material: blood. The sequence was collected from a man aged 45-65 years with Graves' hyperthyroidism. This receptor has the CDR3 CASSERTGGLGGTGELFF. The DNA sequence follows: TGTGCCAGCAGTGAAAGGACAGGGGGTTTAGGCGGAACCGGGGAGCTGTTTTTT.